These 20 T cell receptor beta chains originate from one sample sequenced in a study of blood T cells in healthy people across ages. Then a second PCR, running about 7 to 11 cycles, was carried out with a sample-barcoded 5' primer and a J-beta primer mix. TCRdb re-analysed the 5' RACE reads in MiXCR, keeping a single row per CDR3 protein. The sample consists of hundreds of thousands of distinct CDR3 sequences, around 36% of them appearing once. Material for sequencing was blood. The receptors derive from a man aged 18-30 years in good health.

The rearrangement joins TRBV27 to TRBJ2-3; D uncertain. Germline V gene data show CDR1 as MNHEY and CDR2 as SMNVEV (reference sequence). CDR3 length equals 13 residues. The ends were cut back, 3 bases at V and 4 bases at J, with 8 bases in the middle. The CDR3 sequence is CASSFGSPDTQYF. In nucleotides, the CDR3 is TGTGCCAGCAGTTTTGGGTCCCCAGATACGCAGTATTTT.

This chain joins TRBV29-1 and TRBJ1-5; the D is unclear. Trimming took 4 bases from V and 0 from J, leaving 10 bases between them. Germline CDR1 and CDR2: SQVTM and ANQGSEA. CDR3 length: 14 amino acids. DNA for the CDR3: TGCAGCGTTGCTACACAGTATAGCAATCAGCCCCAGCATTTT. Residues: CSVATQYSNQPQHF.

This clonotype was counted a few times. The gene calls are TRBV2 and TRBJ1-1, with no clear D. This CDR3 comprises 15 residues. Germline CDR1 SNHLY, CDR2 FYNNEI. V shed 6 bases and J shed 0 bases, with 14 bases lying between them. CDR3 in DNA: TGTGCCAGCAGAGAGGGTATGATGTTGAACACTGAAGCTTTCTTT. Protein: CASREGMMLNTEAFF.

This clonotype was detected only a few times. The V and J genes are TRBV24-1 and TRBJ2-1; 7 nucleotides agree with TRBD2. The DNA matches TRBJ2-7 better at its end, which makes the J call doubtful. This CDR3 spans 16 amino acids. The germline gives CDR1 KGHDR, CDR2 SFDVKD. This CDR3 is CATSQSRGTPYNEQYF. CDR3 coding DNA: TGTGCCACCAGTCAATCGCGGGGGACCCCCTACAATGAGCAGTACTTC.

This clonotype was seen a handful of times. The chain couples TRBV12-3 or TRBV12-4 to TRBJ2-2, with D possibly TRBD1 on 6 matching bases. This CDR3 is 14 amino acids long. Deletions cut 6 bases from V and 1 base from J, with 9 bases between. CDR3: CASRTTGNTGELFF. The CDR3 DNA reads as TGTGCCAGCAGGACGACAGGGAACACCGGGGAGCTGTTTTTT.

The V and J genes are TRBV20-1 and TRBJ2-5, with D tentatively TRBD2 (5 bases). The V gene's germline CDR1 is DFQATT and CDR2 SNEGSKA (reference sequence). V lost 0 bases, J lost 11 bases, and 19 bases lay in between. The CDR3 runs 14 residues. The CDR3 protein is CSARDLGGYNEQYF. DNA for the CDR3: TGCAGTGCTAGAGATCTTGGCGGGTACAATGAGCAGTACTTC.

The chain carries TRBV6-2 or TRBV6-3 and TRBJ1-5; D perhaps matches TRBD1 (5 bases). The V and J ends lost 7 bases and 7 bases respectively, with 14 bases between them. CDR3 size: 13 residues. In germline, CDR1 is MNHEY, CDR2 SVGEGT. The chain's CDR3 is CASKGGGTQPQHF. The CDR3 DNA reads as TGTGCCAGCAAGGGCGGGGGGACCCAGCCCCAGCATTTT.

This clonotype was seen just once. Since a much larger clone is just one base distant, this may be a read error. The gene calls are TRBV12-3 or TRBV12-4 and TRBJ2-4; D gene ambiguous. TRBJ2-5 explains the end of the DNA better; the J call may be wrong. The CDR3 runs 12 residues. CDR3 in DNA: TGTGCCAGCAGTGTAGGGAAAGAGACCCAGTACTTC. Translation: CASSVGKETQYF.

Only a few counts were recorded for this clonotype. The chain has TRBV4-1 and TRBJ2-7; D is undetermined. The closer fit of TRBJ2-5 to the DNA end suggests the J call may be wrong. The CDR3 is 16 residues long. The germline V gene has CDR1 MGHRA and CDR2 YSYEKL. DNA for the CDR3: TGCGCCAGCAGCCAAGACGGAGCCGGAACTGTTGAGACCCAGTACTTC. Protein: CASSQDGAGTVETQYF.

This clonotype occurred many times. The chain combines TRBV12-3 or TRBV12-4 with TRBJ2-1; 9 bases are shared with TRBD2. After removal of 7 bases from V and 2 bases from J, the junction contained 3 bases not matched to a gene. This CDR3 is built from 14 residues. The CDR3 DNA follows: TGTGCCAGCAAGGGACTAGCCCCCTACAATGAGCAGTTCTTC. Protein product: CASKGLAPYNEQFF.

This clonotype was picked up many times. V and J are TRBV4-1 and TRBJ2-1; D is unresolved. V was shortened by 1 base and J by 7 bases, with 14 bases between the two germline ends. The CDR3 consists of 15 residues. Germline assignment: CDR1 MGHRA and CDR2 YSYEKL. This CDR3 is CASSQVGPALNEQFF. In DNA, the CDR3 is TGCGCCAGCAGCCAAGTGGGCCCAGCGTTGAATGAGCAGTTCTTC.

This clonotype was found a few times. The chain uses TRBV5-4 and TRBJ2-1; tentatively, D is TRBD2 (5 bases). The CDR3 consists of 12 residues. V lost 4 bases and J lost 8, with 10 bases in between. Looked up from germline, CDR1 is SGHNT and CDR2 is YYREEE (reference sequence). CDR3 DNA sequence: TGTGCCAGCAGCATATGGAGGCATGAGCAGTTCTTC. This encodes CASSIWRHEQFF. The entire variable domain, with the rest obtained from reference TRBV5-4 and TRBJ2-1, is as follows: ETGVTQSPTHLIKTRGQQVTLRCSSQSGHNTVSWYQQALGQGPQFIFQYYREEENGRGNFPPRFSGLQFPNYSSELNVNALELDDSALYLCASSIWRHEQFFGPGTRLTVL.

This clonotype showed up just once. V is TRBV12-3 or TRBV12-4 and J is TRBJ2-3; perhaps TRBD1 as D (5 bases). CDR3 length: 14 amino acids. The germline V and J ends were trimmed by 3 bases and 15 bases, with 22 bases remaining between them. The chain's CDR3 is CASSFGLDTDMQYF. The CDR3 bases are TGTGCCAGCAGTTTCGGCTTGGACACAGATATGCAATATTTT.

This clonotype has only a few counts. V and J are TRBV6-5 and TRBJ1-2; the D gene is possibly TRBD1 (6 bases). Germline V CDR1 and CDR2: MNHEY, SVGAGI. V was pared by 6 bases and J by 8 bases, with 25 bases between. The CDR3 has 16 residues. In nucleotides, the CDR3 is TGTGCCAGCAGCCCTGGAGGTGGACGGGGGGCGCAAGGCTACACCTTC. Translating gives CASSPGGGRGAQGYTF.

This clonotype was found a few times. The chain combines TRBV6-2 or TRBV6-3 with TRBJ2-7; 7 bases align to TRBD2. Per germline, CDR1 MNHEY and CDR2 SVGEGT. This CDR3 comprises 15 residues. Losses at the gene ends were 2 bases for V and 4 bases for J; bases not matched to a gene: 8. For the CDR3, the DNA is TGTGCCAGCAGTTACGAGGGCGGGGGAAGATACGAGCAGTACTTC. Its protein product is CASSYEGGGRYEQYF.

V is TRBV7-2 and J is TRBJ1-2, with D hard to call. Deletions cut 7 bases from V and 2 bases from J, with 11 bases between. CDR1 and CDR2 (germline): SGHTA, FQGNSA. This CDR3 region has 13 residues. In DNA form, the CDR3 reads TGTGCCAGCACCCTTGGACGGAACTATGGCTACACCTTC. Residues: CASTLGRNYGYTF. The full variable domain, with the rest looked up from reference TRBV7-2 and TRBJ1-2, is GAGVSQSPSNKVTEKGKDVELRCDPISGHTALYWYRQSLGQGLEFLIYFQGNSAPDKSGLPSDRFSAERTGGSVSTLTIQRTQQEDSAVYLCASTLGRNYGYTFGSGTRLTVV.

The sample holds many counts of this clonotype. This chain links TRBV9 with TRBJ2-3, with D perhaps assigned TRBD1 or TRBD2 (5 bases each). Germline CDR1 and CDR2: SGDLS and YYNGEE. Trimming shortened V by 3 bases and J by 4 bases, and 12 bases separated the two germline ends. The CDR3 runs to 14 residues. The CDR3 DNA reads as TGTGCCAGCAGCGCCGAGGGGTTAGCAGATACGCAGTATTTT. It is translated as CASSAEGLADTQYF.

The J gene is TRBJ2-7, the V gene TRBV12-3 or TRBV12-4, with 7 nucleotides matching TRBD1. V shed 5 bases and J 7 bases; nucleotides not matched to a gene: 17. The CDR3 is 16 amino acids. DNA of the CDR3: TGTGCCAGCAGTCCCAATCAGGGGGATCCTCTCAATGAGCAGTACTTC. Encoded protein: CASSPNQGDPLNEQYF.

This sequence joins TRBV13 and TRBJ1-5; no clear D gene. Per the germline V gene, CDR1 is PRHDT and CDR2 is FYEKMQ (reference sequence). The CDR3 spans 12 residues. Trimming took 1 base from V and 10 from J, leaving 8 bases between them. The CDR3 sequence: CASSLAPGPQHF. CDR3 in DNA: TGTGCCAGCAGCTTAGCTCCCGGACCCCAGCATTTT.

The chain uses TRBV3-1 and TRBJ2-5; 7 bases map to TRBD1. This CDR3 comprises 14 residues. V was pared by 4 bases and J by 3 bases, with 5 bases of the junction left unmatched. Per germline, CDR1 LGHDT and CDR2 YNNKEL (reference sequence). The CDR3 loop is CASSRIDREETQYF. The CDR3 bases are TGTGCCAGCAGCCGGATCGACAGGGAAGAGACCCAGTACTTC.